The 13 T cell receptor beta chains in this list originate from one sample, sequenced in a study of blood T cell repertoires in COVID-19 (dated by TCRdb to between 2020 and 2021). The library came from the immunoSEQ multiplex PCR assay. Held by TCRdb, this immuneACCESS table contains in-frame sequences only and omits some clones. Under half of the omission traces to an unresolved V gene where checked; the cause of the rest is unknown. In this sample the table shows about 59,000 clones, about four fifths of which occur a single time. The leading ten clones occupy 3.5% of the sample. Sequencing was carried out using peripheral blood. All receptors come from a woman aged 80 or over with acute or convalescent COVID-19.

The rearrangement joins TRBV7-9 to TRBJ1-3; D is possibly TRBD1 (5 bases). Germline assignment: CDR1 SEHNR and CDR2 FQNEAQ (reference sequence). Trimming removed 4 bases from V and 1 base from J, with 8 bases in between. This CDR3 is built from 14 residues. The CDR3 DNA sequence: TGTGCCAGCAGCTCAGGGTCGTCTGGAAACACCATATATTTT. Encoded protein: CASSSGSSGNTIYF.

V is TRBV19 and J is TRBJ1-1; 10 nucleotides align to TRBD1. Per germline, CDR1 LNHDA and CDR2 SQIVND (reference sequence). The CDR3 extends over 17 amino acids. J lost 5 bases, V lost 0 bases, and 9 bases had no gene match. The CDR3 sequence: CASSIDSRQGARTEAFF. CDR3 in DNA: TGTGCCAGTAGTATAGATTCCCGACAGGGGGCGCGGACTGAAGCTTTCTTT.

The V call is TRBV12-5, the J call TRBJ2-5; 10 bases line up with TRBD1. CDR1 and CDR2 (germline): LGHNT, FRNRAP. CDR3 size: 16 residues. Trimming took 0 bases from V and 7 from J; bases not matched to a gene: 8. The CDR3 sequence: CASGLVLGTGDLTQYF. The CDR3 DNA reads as TGTGCTAGTGGTTTGGTACTGGGGACAGGGGATTTGACCCAGTACTTC.

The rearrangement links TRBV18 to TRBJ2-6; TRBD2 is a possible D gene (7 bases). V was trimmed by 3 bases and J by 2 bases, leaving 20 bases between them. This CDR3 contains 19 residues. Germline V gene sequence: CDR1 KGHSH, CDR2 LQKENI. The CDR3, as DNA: TGTGCCAGCTCACCTCTGAGGGGGGGGCGCCTGCCTGGGGCCAACGTCCTGACTTTC. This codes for CASSPLRGGRLPGANVLTF.

In DNA form, the CDR3 reads TGCGCCAGCAGCAAAGACAGGGGGCGTCTGACTGGGGCCAACGTCCTGACTTTC. This encodes CASSKDRGRLTGANVLTF. The rearrangement joins TRBV5-1 to TRBJ2-6, with TRBD1 identical over 10 bases. Per germline, CDR1 SGHRS and CDR2 YFSETQ. CDR3 size: 18 residues. Trimming at V came to 4 bases and at J to 2 bases, leaving 9 bases not matched to a gene.

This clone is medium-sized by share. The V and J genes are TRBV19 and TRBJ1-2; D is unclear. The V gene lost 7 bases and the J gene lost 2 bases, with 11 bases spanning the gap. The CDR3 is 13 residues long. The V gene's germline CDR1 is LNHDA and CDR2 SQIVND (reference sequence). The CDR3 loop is CASTYSQNYGYTF. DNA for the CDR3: TGTGCCAGTACCTATAGTCAAAACTATGGCTACACCTTC.

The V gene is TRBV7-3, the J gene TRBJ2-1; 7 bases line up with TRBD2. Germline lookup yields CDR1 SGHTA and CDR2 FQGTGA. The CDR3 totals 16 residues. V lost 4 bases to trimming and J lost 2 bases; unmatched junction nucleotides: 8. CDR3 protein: CASSSGGSGTYNEQFF. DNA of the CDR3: TGTGCCAGCAGCTCGGGGGGTAGCGGAACCTACAATGAGCAGTTCTTC.

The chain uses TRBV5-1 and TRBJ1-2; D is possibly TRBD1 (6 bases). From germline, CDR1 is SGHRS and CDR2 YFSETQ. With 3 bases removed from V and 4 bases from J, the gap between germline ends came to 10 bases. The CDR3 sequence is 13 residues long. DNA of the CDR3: TGCGCCAGCAGCTCTGGGACAATCTATGGCTACACCTTC. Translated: CASSSGTIYGYTF.

The CDR3 DNA reads as TGTGCCAGCTCAATTACAGGGAGGGACAATCAGCCCCAGCATTTT. This codes for CASSITGRDNQPQHF. V usage is TRBV18 and J usage is TRBJ1-5; D is perhaps TRBD1 (6 bases). This CDR3 contains 15 residues. The V end was cut by 5 bases, the J end by 3 bases, with 14 bases between. Germline lookup yields CDR1 KGHSH and CDR2 LQKENI.

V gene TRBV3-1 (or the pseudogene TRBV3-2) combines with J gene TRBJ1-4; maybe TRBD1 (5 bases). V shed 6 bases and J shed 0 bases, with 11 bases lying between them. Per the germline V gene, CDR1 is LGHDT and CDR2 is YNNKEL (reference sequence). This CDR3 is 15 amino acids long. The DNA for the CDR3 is TGTGCCAGCAGTCGACAGCAGTCAACTAATGAAAAACTGTTTTTT. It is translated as CASSRQQSTNEKLFF.

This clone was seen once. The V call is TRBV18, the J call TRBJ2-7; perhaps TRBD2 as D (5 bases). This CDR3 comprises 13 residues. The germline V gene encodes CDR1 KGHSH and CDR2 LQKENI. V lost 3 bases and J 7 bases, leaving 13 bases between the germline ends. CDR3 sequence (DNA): TGTGCCAGCTCACCGGCTAAACTAGGGGAGCAGTACTTC. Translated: CASSPAKLGEQYF.

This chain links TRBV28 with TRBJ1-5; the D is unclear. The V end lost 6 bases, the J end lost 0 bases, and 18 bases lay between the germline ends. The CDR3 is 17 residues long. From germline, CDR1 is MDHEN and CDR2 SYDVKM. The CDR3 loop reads CASSPRGEGYSNQPQHF. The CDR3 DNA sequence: TGTGCCAGCAGCCCCCGGGGAGAAGGTTATAGCAATCAGCCCCAGCATTTT.

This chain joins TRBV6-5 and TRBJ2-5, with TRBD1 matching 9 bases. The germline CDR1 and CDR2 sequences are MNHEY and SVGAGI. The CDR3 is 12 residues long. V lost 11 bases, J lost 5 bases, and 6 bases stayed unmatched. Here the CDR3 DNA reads TGTGCCGTACAGGGGGCCCGGGAGACCCAGTACTTC. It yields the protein CAVQGARETQYF.